Here is one T cell receptor beta chain with its context. The data derive from a study of somatic mutations in cytotoxic T cells in rheumatoid arthritis. This table comes from immunoSEQ multiplex PCR, and its TCRdb copy is limited to in-frame clones, with some not included. The top ten clones hold roughly 16% of a sample with more than 15,000 clones, about four fifths of them seen once. Germline V gives CDR1 MGHRA, CDR2 YSYEKL. After removal of 1 base from V and 0 bases from J, the junction contained 3 bases not matched to a gene. The CDR3 has 16 residues. This clonotype was obtained from an adult with rheumatoid arthritis. This sequence joins TRBV4-1 and TRBJ2-4; 7 nucleotides line up with TRBD1. What was sequenced was CD8+ T cells sorted from blood. This chain's CDR3 is CASSQGDRLAKNIQYF. The CDR3 nucleotides read TGCGCCAGCAGCCAAGGGGACAGACTAGCCAAAAACATTCAGTACTTC.